One T cell receptor (beta chain) is described in this entry. This sequence may be a read error, since a much larger clone differs from it by one base. Other DNA variants within this sample encode the same CDR3. No patient received treatment before thyroid surgery. The length of the CDR3 is 18 residues. Trimming left V 3 bases short and J 8 bases short, with 26 bases between. The V gene's germline CDR1 is LNHDA and CDR2 SQIVND (reference sequence). The data are from a study of metastatic and nonmetastatic thyroid tumors. Looking at the study overall: Repertoires from malignant and benign thyroid patients were compared across blood and tumor or nodule tissue.

TCRdb called clones again from the PCR reads with MiXCR. The sample has under 95,000 clones, 12% seen once; the top ten hold approximately 11%. Sample: blood. The J gene is TRBJ2-1, the V gene TRBV19; tentatively, D is TRBD1 or TRBD2 (5 bases each). This sequence was found in a female donor with papillary thyroid cancer or a benign thyroid nodule (not recorded which). Some clones in this sample may be carry-over from other donors' samples. CDR3 sequence reads: CASSISRGRTRAVDEQFF. Written as DNA, the CDR3 is TGTGCCAGTAGTATCTCCCGGGGCAGGACACGGGCAGTGGATGAGCAGTTCTTC.